One sample yielded the 18 T cell receptor beta chains listed below, sequenced in a study of neurological immune-mediated disorders. Via MiXCR, TCRdb re-called the 5' RACE reads, giving one row per CDR3 protein. The sample carries tens of thousands of distinct CDR3 sequences, roughly 15% recorded once. Sequencing input: PBMCs. The receptors come from a woman aged 40-49 years in good health.

This clonotype was recorded many times. DNA for the CDR3: TGCAGTGCTAGCGTCCCCACAGGGGAGAACACTGAAGCTTTCTTT. It specifies CSASVPTGENTEAFF. The chain links TRBV20-1 to TRBJ1-1, with 7 bases identical to TRBD1. V shed 3 bases and J 1 base; nucleotides not matched to a gene: 8. Germline CDR1 reads DFQATT; CDR2 reads SNEGSKA (reference sequence). The CDR3 runs to 15 residues.

The chain employs TRBV7-3 and TRBJ1-1; D unclear. The germline V gene encodes CDR1 SGHTA and CDR2 FQGTGA. The CDR3 covers 15 residues. Trimming took 5 bases from V and 0 from J, leaving 13 bases between them. CDR3 DNA: TGTGCCAGCAGCGATTCGACCAGCCTGAACACTGAAGCTTTCTTT. It translates to CASSDSTSLNTEAFF.

The chain employs TRBV5-1 and TRBJ2-3; maybe TRBD1 (5 bases). CDR3 length equals 17 residues. Trimming removed 0 bases from V and 5 bases from J, with 19 bases in between. The germline gives CDR1 SGHRS, CDR2 YFSETQ. CDR3 nucleotide sequence: TGCGCCAGCAGCTTGGCCGTCGTTACAGGAGAGAGAGATACGCAGTATTTT. Protein: CASSLAVVTGERDTQYF.

In DNA, the CDR3 is TGTGCCAGCAGTACCGGGCAACGCCTTAAGACGAATGAAAAACTGTTTTTT. This encodes CASSTGQRLKTNEKLFF. The chain couples TRBV12-3 or TRBV12-4 to TRBJ1-4; D gene unclear. V lost 5 bases and J 5 bases, leaving 21 bases between the germline ends. CDR3 length equals 17 residues.

V usage is TRBV12-3 or TRBV12-4 and J usage is TRBJ2-3, with D unresolved. CDR3 size: 14 residues. V lost 2 bases and J lost 2, with 8 bases in between. As DNA, the CDR3 is TGTGCCAGCAGTTTAATATCTTACACAGATACGCAGTATTTT. It codes for CASSLISYTDTQYF.

In the case of this clonotype: A much more abundant neighbour one base away suggests this may be a read error. V and J are TRBV5-5 and TRBJ2-6; D is ambiguous. CDR1 is SGHKS, CDR2 YYEKEE, per germline (reference sequence). The length of the CDR3 is 15 residues. CDR3 DNA sequence: TGTGCCAACAGCCCGAGGACCGCTGGGGCCAACGTCCTGACTTTC. Protein sequence: CANSPRTAGANVLTF. Combining the CDR3 with reference TRBV5-5 and TRBJ2-6 gives the whole variable domain DAGVTQSPTHLIKTRGQQVTLRCSPISGHKSVSWYQQVLGQGPQFIFQYYEKEERGRGNFPDRFSARQFPNYSSELNVNALLLGDSALYLCANSPRTAGANVLTFGAGSRLTVL.

This clonotype was seen repeatedly, ten times or more. The V gene is TRBV4-3, the J gene TRBJ2-5, with D tentatively TRBD2 (5 bases). V dropped 0 bases and J dropped 5 bases, with 13 bases sitting between them. Germline V gives CDR1 LGHNA, CDR2 YSLEER. This CDR3 contains 15 residues. The CDR3 DNA reads as TGCGCCAGCAGCCAAGATATGCGGGTCGGGGAGACCCAGTACTTC. It specifies CASSQDMRVGETQYF.

This clonotype was found a few times. The junction shows a germline mismatch at one end, possibly a read error. V is TRBV12-3 or TRBV12-4 and J is TRBJ2-1, with a weak D call TRBD1 (6 bases). The CDR3 loop spans 14 amino acids. This CDR3 reads CTSTTDRTTNEQFF. CDR3 DNA sequence: TGTACCAGCACAACCGACAGGACAACTAATGAGCAGTTCTTC.

This clonotype appeared many times. The chain is built from TRBV5-1 and TRBJ1-6, with D possibly TRBD1 on 5 matching bases. Trimming cost V 2 bases and J 5 bases, with 11 bases left between them. Germline values: CDR1 SGHRS, CDR2 YFSETQ. CDR3 length equals 15 residues. In DNA, the CDR3 is TGCGCCAGCAGCTTAAGGGGAGTGGATAATTCACCCCTCCACTTT. Protein product: CASSLRGVDNSPLHF.

The table lists this clonotype with many counts. The chain uses TRBV3-1 and TRBJ1-2; 7 positions agree with TRBD1. CDR1 is LGHDT, CDR2 YNNKEL, per germline (reference sequence). The CDR3 length is 13 residues. Trimming cost V 4 bases and J 8 bases; bases outside gene matches: 7. CDR3 DNA: TGTGCCAGCAGCCCTCGGACAGGCGGCGGCTACACCTTC. It translates to CASSPRTGGGYTF.

This clonotype was recorded at least ten times. The chain couples TRBV6-2 or TRBV6-3 to TRBJ2-1; D call uncertain. The ends were cut back, 6 bases at V and 10 bases at J, with 10 bases in the middle. Germline CDR1 and CDR2: MNHEY and SVGEGT. This CDR3 is 11 amino acids long. The CDR3: CASSDEWEQFF. The CDR3 bases are TGTGCCAGCAGCGATGAGTGGGAGCAGTTCTTC.

This clonotype was seen at least ten times. V gene TRBV10-3 combines with J gene TRBJ1-3, with 9 bases identical to TRBD1. The CDR3 is 15 amino acids. V dropped 6 bases and J dropped 1; count of bases not matched to a gene: 4. The germline gives CDR1 ENHRY, CDR2 SYGVKD. This chain's CDR3 is CAIRDRGFSGNTIYF. The DNA for the CDR3 is TGTGCCATCAGGGACAGGGGCTTTTCTGGAAACACCATATATTTT.

This clonotype has ten or more counts. The chain employs TRBV20-1 and TRBJ2-3, with 9 positions matching TRBD1. CDR1 is DFQATT, CDR2 SNEGSKA, per germline (reference sequence). With V trimmed by 5 bases and J by 8 bases, 11 bases remained unmatched. CDR3 size: 14 residues. This CDR3 is CSAPDRGGLGTQYF. Written as DNA, the CDR3 is TGCAGTGCTCCAGACAGGGGGGGGCTGGGTACGCAGTATTTT.

This clonotype occurred a few times. V gene TRBV18 combines with J gene TRBJ2-3; D remains ambiguous. Between the trimmed V and J ends, which lost 1 base and 3 bases, there was a span of 5 bases. Germline V gives CDR1 KGHSH, CDR2 LQKENI. CDR3 size: 13 residues. The CDR3 DNA reads as TGTGCCAGCTCACCACTGAATACAGATACGCAGTATTTT. Protein sequence: CASSPLNTDTQYF.

This chain links TRBV12-3 or TRBV12-4 with TRBJ2-3, with 7 bases matching TRBD2. CDR3 length: 14 residues. V lost 3 bases to trimming and J lost 4 bases; unmatched junction nucleotides: 4. The CDR3 DNA follows: TGTGCCAGCAGTTTCGAGGCGGGGGCAGATACGCAGTATTTT. As protein: CASSFEAGADTQYF.

This clonotype was counted ten times or more. The genes are TRBV6-1 and TRBJ2-7, with D possibly being TRBD2 (7 bases). The length of the CDR3 is 14 residues. Trimming removed 10 bases at V and 6 bases at J, with 22 bases between. Per the germline V gene, CDR1 is MNHNS and CDR2 is SASEGT. The CDR3 is CANTTGTTVFEQYF. CDR3 bases: TGTGCCAACACCACAGGGACTACCGTCTTCGAGCAGTACTTC.

This clonotype was counted at least ten times. For the CDR3, the DNA is TGTGCCAGCAGCTCCTACCTAACGACAGTGAGGGGAGAGACCCAGTACTTC. Residues: CASSSYLTTVRGETQYF. The genes are TRBV5-5 and TRBJ2-5, with D perhaps given as TRBD1 or TRBD2 (5 bases each). The CDR3 runs to 17 residues. V was shortened by 3 bases and J by 4 bases, with 22 bases between the two germline ends. Germline V gives CDR1 SGHKS, CDR2 YYEKEE (reference sequence).

This clonotype was counted at least ten times. V and J are TRBV6-2 or TRBV6-3 and TRBJ2-1, with 12 bases that match TRBD2. The CDR3 runs 14 residues. The V segment lost 7 bases and the J segment 5 bases; nucleotides outside the gene matches: 3. Per the germline V gene, CDR1 is MNHEY and CDR2 is SVGEGT. The CDR3 protein is CASKRLAGDNEQFF. CDR3 DNA: TGTGCCAGCAAACGACTAGCGGGGGACAATGAGCAGTTCTTC.